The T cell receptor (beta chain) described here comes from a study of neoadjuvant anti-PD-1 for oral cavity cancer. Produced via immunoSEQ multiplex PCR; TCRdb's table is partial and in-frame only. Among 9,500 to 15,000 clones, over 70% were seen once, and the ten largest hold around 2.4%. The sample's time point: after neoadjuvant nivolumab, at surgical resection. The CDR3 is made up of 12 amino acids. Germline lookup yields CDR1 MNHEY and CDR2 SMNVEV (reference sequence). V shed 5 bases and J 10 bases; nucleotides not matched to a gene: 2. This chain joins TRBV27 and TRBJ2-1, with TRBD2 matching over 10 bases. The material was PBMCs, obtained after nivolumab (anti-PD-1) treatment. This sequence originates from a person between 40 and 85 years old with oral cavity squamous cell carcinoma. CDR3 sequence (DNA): TGTGCCAGCAGTAATAGCGGGGGGGAGCAGTTCTTC. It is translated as CASSNSGGEQFF.